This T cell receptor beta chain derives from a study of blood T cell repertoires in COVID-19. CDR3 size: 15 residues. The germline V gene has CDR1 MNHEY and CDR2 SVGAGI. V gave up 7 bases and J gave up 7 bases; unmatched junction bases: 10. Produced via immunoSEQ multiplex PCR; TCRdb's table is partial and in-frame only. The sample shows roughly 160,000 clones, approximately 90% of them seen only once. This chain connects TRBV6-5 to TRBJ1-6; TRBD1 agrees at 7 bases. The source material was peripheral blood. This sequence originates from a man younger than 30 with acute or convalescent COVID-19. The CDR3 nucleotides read TGTGCCAGCACCGCCCGACAGGGTGCAAATTCACCCCTCCACTTT. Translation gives CASTARQGANSPLHF.